The 17 T cell receptor beta chains in this list originate from one sample, sequenced in a study of cytomegalovirus exposure and HLA in healthy donors (dated by TCRdb to 2016 to 2017). Libraries came from the immunoSEQ multiplex PCR assay. TCRdb obtained this table from immuneACCESS and retained in-frame rearrangements with V and J assigned. These tables miss some clones; where compared with another copy, unresolved V genes account for less than half of the shortfall, and the remainder is unexplained. For this sample there are approximately 110,000 clones; 86% appear just once. Together, the top ten hold roughly 4% of the sample. Material: PBMCs. Receptors originate from a woman aged 18 to 35 in good health and CMV-seropositive.

This sequence joins TRBV18 and TRBJ1-1; TRBD1 aligns across 7 bases. The V gene's germline CDR1 is KGHSH and CDR2 LQKENI. J was trimmed by 8 bases and V by 1 base; bases with no gene match: 4. The CDR3 sequence is 13 residues long. The CDR3 protein is CASSPQKTGEAFF. Here the CDR3 DNA reads TGTGCCAGCTCACCACAGAAGACAGGGGAAGCTTTCTTT.

This rearrangement joins TRBV5-6 to TRBJ2-7; 8 bases align to TRBD2. This CDR3 is 13 amino acids long. The ends lost 2 bases at V and 7 bases at J; junction bases unmatched: 5. CDR1 is SGHDT, CDR2 YYEEEE, per germline. CDR3 region: CASSFSSSGEQYF. The CDR3 DNA reads TGTGCCAGCAGCTTTAGTTCTAGCGGGGAGCAGTACTTC.

The rearrangement links TRBV29-1 to TRBJ2-1; D gene unclear. With 1 base removed from V and 4 bases from J, the gap between germline ends came to 5 bases. CDR3 size: 12 residues. CDR1 SQVTM and CDR2 ANQGSEA come from the germline V gene. This CDR3 is CSVEGRYNEQFF. CDR3 nucleotide sequence: TGCAGCGTTGAAGGCAGATACAATGAGCAGTTCTTC.

The J gene is TRBJ2-3, the V gene TRBV19; 9 positions match TRBD2. J was trimmed by 4 bases and V by 6 bases; bases with no gene match: 5. Germline V CDR1 and CDR2: LNHDA, SQIVND (reference sequence). The CDR3 is 14 residues long. The CDR3 DNA reads as TGTGCCAGTAGGCAGCGGGAGGTCTCAGATACGCAGTATTTT. It translates to CASRQREVSDTQYF.

This clone has only one observation. The chain has TRBV6-1 and TRBJ1-1; D is unclear. Trimming removed 6 bases from V and 7 bases from J, with 12 bases in between. Germline CDR1 MNHNS, CDR2 SASEGT. The CDR3 spans 12 residues. CDR3 loop: CASRETRGEAFF. The CDR3 DNA sequence: TGTGCCAGCAGAGAGACTCGGGGTGAAGCTTTCTTT.

The rearrangement joins TRBV6-6 to TRBJ1-1; D not certain. The V and J ends lost 6 bases and 9 bases respectively, with 11 bases between them. CDR1 and CDR2 (germline): MNHNY, SVGAGI (reference sequence). CDR3 length: 11 amino acids. The CDR3 region is CASRTQSKAFF. DNA of the CDR3: TGTGCCAGCAGAACACAGAGCAAAGCTTTCTTT.

The chain is built from TRBV10-3 and TRBJ2-2; TRBD2 agrees at 7 bases. With 0 bases clipped from V and 2 bases from J, the junction kept 6 bases outside the gene matches. CDR3 length: 17 amino acids. Germline assignment: CDR1 ENHRY and CDR2 SYGVKD. The CDR3: CAISESPLALNTGELFF. In DNA form, the CDR3 reads TGTGCCATCAGTGAGTCCCCACTAGCGCTAAACACCGGGGAGCTGTTTTTT.

This chain uses TRBV4-1 with TRBJ2-2, with D unresolved. Per germline, CDR1 MGHRA and CDR2 YSYEKL. The CDR3 loop spans 14 amino acids. Between the trimmed V and J ends, which lost 3 bases and 2 bases, there was a span of 7 bases. In nucleotides, the CDR3 is TGCGCCAGCAGCCAGGGCCCTAACACCGGGGAGCTGTTTTTT. As protein: CASSQGPNTGELFF.

The chain employs TRBV6-6 and TRBJ2-2; the D gene is possibly TRBD1 (5 bases). The germline V gene encodes CDR1 MNHNY and CDR2 SVGAGI (reference sequence). This CDR3 comprises 16 residues. Trimming removed 2 bases from V and 6 bases from J, with 16 bases in between. The CDR3 sequence: CASSYRARGGAGELFF. CDR3 in DNA: TGTGCCAGCAGTTACAGGGCTAGGGGTGGGGCCGGGGAGCTGTTTTTT.

The chain has TRBV28 and TRBJ1-1, with D possibly being TRBD1 (6 bases). Looked up from germline, CDR1 is MDHEN and CDR2 is SYDVKM. The V end lost 6 bases, the J end lost 1 base, and 9 bases lay between the germline ends. This CDR3 region has 13 residues. DNA of the CDR3: TGTGCCAGCAGGAAACAGGGGAACACTGAAGCTTTCTTT. Amino acid sequence: CASRKQGNTEAFF.

V usage is TRBV19 and J usage is TRBJ2-7; tentative D call: TRBD2 (5 bases). V shed 4 bases and J shed 2 bases, with 9 bases lying between them. There are 13 residues in the CDR3. CDR1 is LNHDA, CDR2 SQIVND, per germline (reference sequence). CDR3 sequence reads: CASSSGWAYEQYF. The CDR3 region has the DNA TGTGCCAGTAGTAGCGGGTGGGCCTACGAGCAGTACTTC.

This clone was counted a few times. The chain carries TRBV2 and TRBJ2-5, with 7 bases identical to TRBD2. The V gene's germline CDR1 is SNHLY and CDR2 FYNNEI. This CDR3 is built from 15 residues. V lost 3 bases, J lost 4 bases, and 8 bases stayed unmatched. CDR3 in DNA: TGTGCCAGCAGTGACCCGCGGGAGTTGGGAGAGACCCAGTACTTC. It translates to CASSDPRELGETQYF.

This clone was detected once. The chain combines TRBV5-6 with TRBJ1-2; 11 nucleotides align to TRBD1. V trimming: 1 base; J trimming: 1 base; junction bases outside the gene matches: 3. This CDR3 has 16 amino acids. Per germline, CDR1 SGHDT and CDR2 YYEEEE. The CDR3 DNA reads as TGTGCCAGCAGCTTGCTCGGGACAGGGGGTAACTATGGCTACACCTTC. Its translation: CASSLLGTGGNYGYTF. Full variable domain (outside the CDR3, taken from reference TRBV5-6 and TRBJ1-2): DAGVTQSPTHLIKTRGQQVTLRCSPKSGHDTVSWYQQALGQGPQFIFQYYEEEERQRGNFPDRFSGHQFPNYSSELNVNALLLGDSALYLCASSLLGTGGNYGYTFGSGTRLTVV.

V and J are TRBV7-9 and TRBJ1-3; D is unresolved. The CDR3 totals 13 residues. Germline V gene sequence: CDR1 SEHNR, CDR2 FQNEAQ (reference sequence). V was clipped by 2 bases and J by 4 bases, with 6 bases between them. The CDR3 sequence is CASSLLQGNTIYF. CDR3 nucleotides: TGTGCCAGCAGCTTATTACAGGGAAACACCATATATTTT.

This rearrangement joins TRBV28 to TRBJ2-7; 10 bases map to TRBD1. The CDR3 totals 17 residues. CDR1 MDHEN and CDR2 SYDVKM come from the germline V gene. The trim removed 2 bases at V and 2 bases at J, leaving 9 bases unmatched. This chain's CDR3 is CASSLGDRGRRTYEQYF. Here the CDR3 DNA reads TGTGCCAGCAGTTTAGGCGACAGGGGGCGGAGGACCTACGAGCAGTACTTC.

Only one count was recorded for this clone. The chain is built from TRBV2 and TRBJ2-3; 10 nucleotides line up with TRBD2. The ends lost 2 bases at V and 3 bases at J; junction bases unmatched: 5. The germline V gene has CDR1 SNHLY and CDR2 FYNNEI. This CDR3 has 16 residues. This chain's CDR3 is CASSESTSGTTDTQYF. The CDR3 region has the DNA TGTGCCAGCAGTGAATCTACTAGCGGGACAACAGATACGCAGTATTTT.

Remarks on this clone: Germline and junction disagree at one end, which may indicate a read error. The CDR3 sequence is CASSKYGQGELYF. CDR3 coding DNA: TGTGCCAGCAGCAAATACGGACAGGGCGAGCTGTACTTC. The V gene is TRBV7-9, the J gene TRBJ2-7, with TRBD1 matching 8 bases. This CDR3 comprises 13 residues. Per germline, CDR1 SEHNR and CDR2 FQNEAQ (reference sequence).